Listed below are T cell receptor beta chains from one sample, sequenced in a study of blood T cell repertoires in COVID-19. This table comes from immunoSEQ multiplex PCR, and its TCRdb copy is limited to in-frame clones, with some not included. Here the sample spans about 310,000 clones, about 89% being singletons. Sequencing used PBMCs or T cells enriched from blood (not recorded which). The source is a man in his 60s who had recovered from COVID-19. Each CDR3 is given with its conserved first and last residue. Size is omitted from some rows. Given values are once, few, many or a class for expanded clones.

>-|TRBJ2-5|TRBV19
CASSLEGTGRKETQYF
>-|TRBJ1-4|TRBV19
CASALPGQPNEKLFF
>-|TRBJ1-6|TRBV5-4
CASSLGASTGVYNSPLHF
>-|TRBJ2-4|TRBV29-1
CSAVRGYNIQYF
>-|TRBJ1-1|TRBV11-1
CASSEIQGGDEAFF
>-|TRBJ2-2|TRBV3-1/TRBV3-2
CASSQLGLAGVSELGTGELFF
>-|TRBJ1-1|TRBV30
CAWSMRQGRTEAFF
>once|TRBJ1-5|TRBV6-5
CASSYIGGGQPQHF
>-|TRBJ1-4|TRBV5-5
CASSNGQGAERLFF
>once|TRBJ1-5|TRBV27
CASRQGGGYNQPQHF
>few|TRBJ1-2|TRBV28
CASSLGQLGYGYTF
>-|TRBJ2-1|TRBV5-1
CASIYDPGLAEGEQFF
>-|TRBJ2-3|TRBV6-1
CASSGRTSGSMGGDTQYF
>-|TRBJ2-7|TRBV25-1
CASSGRGRYEQYF
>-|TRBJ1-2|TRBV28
CASSPPGGQGDYTF
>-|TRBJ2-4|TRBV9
CASSVGPHPGPGGGNIQYF
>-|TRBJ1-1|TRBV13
CASSAATENTEAFF
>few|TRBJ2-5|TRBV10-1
CASQRAYQETQYF